This T cell receptor beta chain was identified during a study of human CD8 memory T cell subsets. Whole-study findings and limits: Chao1 estimates suggested stem-like memory T cells were more diverse than precursor exhausted T cells.

As regards this clonotype: Its target is unknown.

This CDR3 is built from 13 residues. The germline CDR1 and CDR2 sequences are MNHEY and SMNVEV (reference sequence). Libraries for TCR beta were constructed using UMI-labeled 5' RACE. TCRdb re-called the 5' RACE reads; every CDR3 protein appears as one record, without DNA. The table lists fewer than 8,500 distinct CDR3 sequences, with around 25% in the top ten. V gene TRBV27 combines with J gene TRBJ2-4. Sequencing was done on a sample of CD8+ stem-like memory T cells (TSCM and TCM) sorted from PBMCs. Subset defined: stem-like memory CD8 T cells (TSTEM), CCR7+ PD-1- TIGIT-. The TCR comes from a human donor in good health. CDR3 in amino acids: CASSSTAKNIQYF.